Below, one T cell receptor beta chain is given with its context. RNA transcripts yielded amplified TCR beta CDR3 regions. Using the HTBI primer set, a first-round RT-PCR was run on the TCR CDR3. MiXCR, applied by TCRdb to the multiplex PCR reads, yields one record per CDR3 protein. Of roughly 700,000 distinct CDR3 sequences listed, 17% are singletons. This entry comes from a study of T cells in Graves' hyperthyroidism and ophthalmopathy. Trimming removed 3 bases from V and 1 base from J; junction bases left unmatched: 5. Germline-derived CDR1 and CDR2 are LGHDT and YNNKEL (reference sequence). The CDR3 is 16 amino acids.

The J gene is TRBJ2-1, the V gene TRBV3-1; 8 bases line up with TRBD2. The material sequenced was blood. The clonotype comes from a man aged 45 to 65 with Graves' hyperthyroidism. The CDR3: CASSHPREGSYNEQFF. The CDR3 bases are TGTGCCAGCAGCCACCCCCGGGAGGGTTCCTACAATGAGCAGTTCTTC.